A single sample gave rise to the 7 T cell receptor beta chains below, sequenced in a study of blood T cells in healthy people across ages. Primed by a sample-barcoded 5' primer and a J-beta primer mix, a second PCR proceeded for about 6 to 11 cycles. TCRdb re-derived calls from the 5' RACE reads in MiXCR, one entry per CDR3 protein. The sample lists over a million distinct CDR3 sequences; 42% were seen once. Sample: blood. The source is a woman younger than 35 in good health.

The rearrangement uses TRBV5-5 and TRBJ2-1, with D tentatively TRBD1 (6 bases). Looked up from germline, CDR1 is SGHKS and CDR2 is YYEKEE (reference sequence). CDR3 size: 17 residues. Trimming pared 4 bases from V and 0 bases from J, leaving 17 bases between. As DNA, the CDR3 is TGTGCCAGCAGCCCCATTCGACAGGCCTACTCCTACAATGAGCAGTTCTTC. This sequence encodes CASSPIRQAYSYNEQFF.

The chain uses TRBV4-1 and TRBJ2-1, with 9 nucleotides matching TRBD2. The CDR3 runs 16 residues. The germline CDR1 and CDR2 sequences are MGHRA and YSYEKL. The junction had 6 bases not matched to a gene; V was cut back by 4 bases and J by 2 bases. The CDR3 loop is CASSPRTSEPYNEQFF. CDR3 DNA: TGCGCCAGCAGCCCCCGGACTAGCGAGCCCTACAATGAGCAGTTCTTC.

The chain uses TRBV7-2 and TRBJ1-2; the D is unclear. V was cut by 3 bases and J by 5 bases, with 16 bases left in between. Germline V CDR1 and CDR2: SGHTA, FQGNSA. The CDR3 contains 15 residues. CDR3 sequence reads: CASSFVFQAGYGYTF. The CDR3, as DNA: TGTGCCAGCAGCTTTGTGTTCCAAGCCGGATATGGCTACACCTTC.

This chain links TRBV7-2 with TRBJ2-7; D unresolved. V lost 4 bases, J lost 0 bases, and 13 bases lay in between. The CDR3 sequence is 15 residues long. Germline values: CDR1 SGHTA, CDR2 FQGNSA. In DNA, the CDR3 is TGTGCCAGCAGCTCATCTCCGACGGTCTCCTACGAGCAGTACTTC. It is translated as CASSSSPTVSYEQYF.

Ten or more counts support this clonotype. V usage is TRBV29-1 and J usage is TRBJ2-7, with D possibly being TRBD1 or TRBD2 (6 bases each). V was trimmed by 4 bases and J by 2 bases, leaving 18 bases between them. This CDR3 contains 15 residues. Germline V gene lookup returns CDR1 SQVTM and CDR2 ANQGSEA. The CDR3 protein is CSVVWMGGSAYEQYF. As DNA, the CDR3 is TGCAGCGTTGTGTGGATGGGGGGCTCGGCCTACGAGCAGTACTTC.

This clonotype was counted a few times. The chain recombines TRBV7-9 with TRBJ2-7, with no clear D. Germline CDR1 is SEHNR and CDR2 is FQNEAQ (reference sequence). The CDR3 has 15 residues. V was cut by 0 bases and J by 5 bases, with 14 bases left in between. CDR3 amino acids: CASSLAQVWYDEQYF. The CDR3 region has the DNA TGTGCCAGCAGCTTAGCGCAGGTCTGGTACGACGAGCAGTACTTC.

In regard to this clonotype: A much larger clone differs from this one at a single base, so this may be a read error. The chain is built from TRBV6-2 or TRBV6-3 and TRBJ2-5; TRBD1 matches 10 bases. The J call may be wrong; the DNA end is better matched by TRBJ2-7. CDR3 length: 13 residues. Looked up from germline, CDR1 is MNHEY and CDR2 is SVGEGT. The CDR3 is CASRGTGVYEQYF. CDR3 DNA sequence: TGTGCCAGCAGGGGGACAGGGGTCTACGAGCAGTACTTC.